The clone carrying this T cell receptor beta chain appeared once. Its matching antigen is unknown. J gave up 0 bases and V 6 bases, and 6 bases lay outside the gene matches. The CDR3 runs 15 residues. Germline lookup yields CDR1 MDHEN and CDR2 SYDVKM. These data are taken from a study of graft-versus-host responses after intestinal transplantation. This table comes from immunoSEQ multiplex PCR, and its TCRdb copy is limited to in-frame clones, with some not included. The sample yields 99,000 or so clones, about 90% seen once. The TCR was taken from a human donor who was the organ donor for an intestinal transplant. The input for sequencing was unstimulated CD8+ T cells sorted from spleen or lymph node cells, taken before transplant. This rearrangement joins TRBV28 to TRBJ2-3, with 7 bases fitting TRBD2. The CDR3 DNA follows: TGTGCCAGCAGCCCGACTAGCACCAGCACAGATACGCAGTATTTT. Protein: CASSPTSTSTDTQYF.